This T cell receptor beta chain was sequenced during a study of pediatric ulcerative colitis. Germline assignment: CDR1 SEHNR and CDR2 FQNEAQ (reference sequence). This CDR3 has 12 residues. Trimming cost V 6 bases and J 3 bases, with 8 bases left between them. Some clones are missing from TCRdb's copy, which holds only in-frame ones; the method was immunoSEQ multiplex PCR. The sample includes 13,000 to 15,000 clones, more than 80% of them seen just once. The chain carries TRBV7-9 and TRBJ1-1; no clear D gene. The sequence derives from a boy between 10 and 17 years old with moderate ulcerative colitis. The sequenced sample was blood. The CDR3 reads CASRFLDTEAFF. DNA of the CDR3: TGTGCCAGCAGATTTCTGGACACTGAAGCTTTCTTT. Full variable domain (rest looked up from reference TRBV7-9 and TRBJ1-1): DTGVSQNPRHKITKRGQNVTFRCDPISEHNRLYWYRQTLGQGPEFLTYFQNEAQLEKSRLLSDRFSAERPKGSFSTLEIQRTEQGDSAMYLCASRFLDTEAFFGQGTRLTVV.